The 12 T cell receptor beta chains in this list originate from one sample, sequenced in a study of T cells after yellow fever vaccination. A single record per CDR3 protein comes from TCRdb applying MiXCR to the 5' RACE reads. The data show just under 600,000 distinct CDR3 sequences, about 14% seen once. Sequencing was performed on PBMCs, taken on the day of the yellow fever booster vaccination. The receptor set was obtained from a man aged 30 to 45 who received the YFV17D yellow fever vaccine.

This clonotype was detected a few times. The rearrangement uses TRBV12-3 or TRBV12-4 and TRBJ1-1; D is ambiguous. V was shortened by 3 bases and J by 4 bases, with 9 bases between the two germline ends. The CDR3 runs to 13 residues. The CDR3 DNA is TGTGCCAGCAGTTTGTTGGTGGGCACTGAAGCTTTCTTT. It encodes CASSLLVGTEAFF.

The gene calls are TRBV20-1 and TRBJ2-1; no clear D gene. This CDR3 contains 15 residues. The V end was cut by 0 bases, the J end by 0 bases, with 9 bases between. Germline V lookup: CDR1 DFQATT, CDR2 SNEGSKA (reference sequence). CDR3 sequence: CSARDPTNSYNEQFF. The CDR3 DNA follows: TGCAGTGCTAGAGATCCTACTAACTCCTACAATGAGCAGTTCTTC.

A few counts support this clonotype. The rearrangement links TRBV7-6 to TRBJ2-3, with D perhaps matching TRBD1 or TRBD2 (6 bases each). CDR3 size: 16 residues. From germline, CDR1 is SGHVS and CDR2 FNYEAQ. V was cut by 2 bases and J by 4 bases, with 16 bases left in between. The CDR3 loop is CASSLKGLPGADTQYF. DNA of the CDR3: TGTGCCAGCAGCTTAAAGGGACTCCCAGGGGCAGATACGCAGTATTTT.

J is TRBJ2-7 and V is TRBV27; either TRBD1 or TRBD2 may fit D (5 bases each). The germline CDR1 and CDR2 sequences are MNHEY and SMNVEV (reference sequence). CDR3 size: 13 residues. Trimming took 5 bases from V and 4 from J, leaving 12 bases between them. The CDR3 region is CASSGERGYEQYF. The CDR3 bases are TGTGCCAGCAGTGGCGAGAGGGGTTACGAGCAGTACTTC.

This clonotype turned up a few times. V usage is TRBV7-2 and J usage is TRBJ2-1; no reliable D call. CDR1 and CDR2 (germline): SGHTA, FQGNSA. This CDR3 has 15 residues. The V and J ends lost 1 base and 2 bases respectively, with 9 bases between them. CDR3 coding DNA: TGTGCCAGCAGCTTAGGGGCGCCCGCCTACAATGAGCAGTTCTTC. It translates to CASSLGAPAYNEQFF.

The chain links TRBV28 to TRBJ2-2, with D unresolved. Germline V gene lookup returns CDR1 MDHEN and CDR2 SYDVKM. V dropped 5 bases and J dropped 7 bases, with 11 bases sitting between them. The CDR3 has 13 residues. The chain's CDR3 is CASSPLVGGELFF. As DNA, the CDR3 is TGTGCCAGCAGTCCCCTCGTAGGCGGGGAGCTGTTTTTT.

The V and J genes are TRBV6-1 and TRBJ2-2; 7 bases are a match to TRBD1. The germline V gene has CDR1 MNHNS and CDR2 SASEGT. Trimming took 5 bases from V and 8 from J; bases not matched to a gene: 14. The CDR3 is made up of 16 amino acids. CDR3 DNA: TGTGCCAGCAGTACAAACAGGGGTTGGAGGTTGGGGGAGCTGTTTTTT. This translates into CASSTNRGWRLGELFF.

This clonotype has only a few counts. The chain links TRBV7-9 to TRBJ2-5, with 7 bases fitting TRBD1. Germline V gene lookup returns CDR1 SEHNR and CDR2 FQNEAQ (reference sequence). Trimming took 10 bases from V and 5 from J; bases not matched to a gene: 10. This CDR3 contains 13 residues. Written as DNA, the CDR3 is TGTGCCACCCAGCCGAGGGGGCGGGAGACCCAGTACTTC. As protein: CATQPRGRETQYF. The full variable domain, completed using reference TRBV7-9 and TRBJ2-5, is DTGVSQNPRHKITKRGQNVTFRCDPISEHNRLYWYRQTLGQGPEFLTYFQNEAQLEKSRLLSDRFSAERPKGSFSTLEIQRTEQGDSAMYLCATQPRGRETQYFGPGTRLLVL.

This clonotype has a handful of counts. The genes are TRBV24-1 and TRBJ2-2; no reliable D call. V lost 3 bases and J 3 bases, leaving 10 bases between the germline ends. The CDR3 covers 15 residues. Germline CDR1 is KGHDR and CDR2 is SFDVKD. CDR3 nucleotide sequence: TGTGCCACCAGTGATCAGGACCGAGACACCGGGGAGCTGTTTTTT. It is translated as CATSDQDRDTGELFF.

This chain links TRBV20-1 with TRBJ2-7, with unresolved D. CDR1 is DFQATT, CDR2 SNEGSKA, per germline (reference sequence). The CDR3 has 13 amino acids. With 3 bases removed from V and 7 bases from J, the gap between germline ends came to 16 bases. CDR3 residues: CSASGPSHWEQYF. CDR3 DNA: TGCAGTGCTAGCGGGCCATCCCATTGGGAGCAGTACTTC.

About this clonotype itself: A far larger clone is just one base off, so this is likely a read error. V usage is TRBV11-2 and J usage is TRBJ2-7; no definite D call. The germline V and J ends were trimmed by 7 bases and 0 bases, with 4 bases remaining between them. The germline CDR1 and CDR2 sequences are SGHAT and FQNNGV. The CDR3 runs 11 residues. For the CDR3, the DNA is TGTGCCAGCACCTTCTCCTACGAGCAGTACTTC. Protein sequence: CASTFSYEQYF.

The chain has TRBV12-3 or TRBV12-4 and TRBJ2-3; 13 positions agree with TRBD2. CDR3 length: 13 residues. The ends lost 10 bases at V and 5 bases at J; junction bases unmatched: 3. The DNA for the CDR3 is TGTGCCACCCGGACTAGCGGGAGAGATACGCAGTATTTT. It encodes CATRTSGRDTQYF.